A selection of T cell receptor beta chains follows, all from one sample in a study of blood T cell repertoires in COVID-19. Sequenced by immunoSEQ multiplex PCR; TCRdb stores in-frame clones only, minus some. The repertoire holds under 500,000 clones, with roughly 87% as singletons. The sequenced material came from PBMCs or T cells enriched from blood (not recorded which). These receptors originate from a woman under 30 with acute COVID-19. Both conserved end residues are part of each CDR3. The D gene is left open where the match is weak. Size tells how often a clone was seen (once, few, many) or the class of an expanded clone, and some rows leave it out.

>TRBV6-5|TRBJ2-7|-|once
TGTGCCAGCAGTTACGGGGGGATATCCTACGAGCAGTACTTC
CASSYGGISYEQYF
>TRBV29-1|TRBJ1-2|TRBD1|-
TGCAGCGTCCCGAGGGGGGACAGGCGCTATGGCTACACCTTC
CSVPRGDRRYGYTF
>TRBV12-5|TRBJ2-3|-|-
TGTGCTAGTGGTCCAACTCTGACAGTAACGCAGTATTTT
CASGPTLTVTQYF
>TRBV19|TRBJ1-1|TRBD1|-
TGTGCCACCGACGGACAGGGGGCCGGGTTTGCTGAAGCTTTCTTT
CATDGQGAGFAEAFF
>TRBV7-2|TRBJ1-4|-|few
TGTGCCAGCAGGAGGACAGCAACTAATGAAAAACTGTTTTTT
CASRRTATNEKLFF
>TRBV4-3|TRBJ1-5|-|-
TGCGCCAGCAGCCAAGATTGGCAGGGAAGCAATCAGCCCCAGCATTTT
CASSQDWQGSNQPQHF
>TRBV13|TRBJ2-7|TRBD2|-
TGTGCCAGCGGAACTAGCGGTGTCTCCTACGAGCAGTACTTC
CASGTSGVSYEQYF
>TRBV5-4|TRBJ1-1|-|-
TGTGCCAGCAGCCCCCGGGGAGGGTCGATGGACACTGAAGCTTTCTTT
CASSPRGGSMDTEAFF
>TRBV29-1|TRBJ2-5|TRBD1|-
TGCAGCGTTGGACAGGGTGGAGAGACCCAGTACTTC
CSVGQGGETQYF
>TRBV5-1|TRBJ2-2|-|-
TGCGCCAGCAGTCGTGGGGCTGCGGACACCGGGGAGCTGTTTTTT
CASSRGAADTGELFF
>TRBV27|TRBJ2-3|-|-
TGTGCCAGCACAGGGGCCCACGATACGCAGTATTTT
CASTGAHDTQYF
>TRBV7-2|TRBJ1-1|-|-
TGTGCCAGCAGCCCCCATCAGGTTACTGAAGCTTTCTTT
CASSPHQVTEAFF
>TRBV19|TRBJ1-2|-|-
TGTGCCAGTAGTATCAGAAGTTTCAGTCTTATCGACTATGGCTACACCTTC
CASSIRSFSLIDYGYTF
>TRBV25-1|TRBJ2-7|-|-
TGTGCCAGCAGTGAACGGCGGAATAGACTTGGGGAGCAGTACTTC
CASSERRNRLGEQYF
>TRBV10-3|TRBJ2-1|TRBD2|-
TGTGCTACACTACCCGGGACTAGCGGGAACACCCGAAGCAATGAGCAGTTCTTC
CATLPGTSGNTRSNEQFF
>TRBV18|TRBJ1-6|-|-
TGTGCCAGCTCACAGGAGACAGGCAATTCACCCCTCCACTTT
CASSQETGNSPLHF
>TRBV9|TRBJ1-5|-|-
TGTGCCAGCAGCGTAGGGGGAGGGGACGGACGCCTTGCCCAGCATTTT
CASSVGGGDGRLAQHF
>TRBV20-1|TRBJ1-2|-|-
TGCAGTGCATCTCAGGGAATTGGCTACACCTTC
CSASQGIGYTF
>TRBV7-2|TRBJ1-2|-|-
TGTGCCAGCAGCGCGAGTCCGGTCCCGCAGGGGAGAGGCTACACCTTC
CASSASPVPQGRGYTF
>TRBV3-1/TRBV3-2|TRBJ1-1|TRBD1|once
TGTGCCAGCAGCCACCGGGACAGGATGTTAGGGTCTTTCTTT
CASSHRDRMLGSFF
>TRBV2|TRBJ1-6|-|-
TGTGCCAGCAGTGAAGTAACAGGGAACTATAATTCACCCCTCCACTTT
CASSEVTGNYNSPLHF
>TRBV6-5|TRBJ2-3|TRBD1|-
TGTGCCAGCAGTTACTCGTTGGGGACAGGGACGCAGTATTTT
CASSYSLGTGTQYF
>TRBV7-9|TRBJ2-7|TRBD1|-
TGTGCCAGCAGCCCCCGGCCTGGACAGGAAGCCCACGAGCAGTACTTC
CASSPRPGQEAHEQYF
>TRBV20-1|TRBJ1-5|TRBD1|-
TGCAGTGCTAGTGACAGGGGAAATCAGCCCCAGCATTTT
CSASDRGNQPQHF
>TRBV5-8|TRBJ1-2|TRBD1|-
TGTGCCAGCAGCTCTCGTACAGGGGCTGGTGGCTACACCTTC
CASSSRTGAGGYTF
>TRBV29-1|TRBJ1-5|-|-
TGCAGCGTCACAGCGGCGGGTCAGCCCCAGCATTTT
CSVTAAGQPQHF
>TRBV7-9|TRBJ2-5|-|-
TGTGCCAGCAGCTTAGGGGGGCCGGTGGAGACCCAGTACTTC
CASSLGGPVETQYF
>TRBV6-5|TRBJ2-3|TRBD2|-
TGTGCCAGCTCGAGGGGAGGGTCTTTAACAGATACGCAGTATTTT
CASSRGGSLTDTQYF
>TRBV19|TRBJ1-5|-|-
TGTGCCAGTAGTGGTCGGGGGTATAGCAATCAGCCCCAGCATTTT
CASSGRGYSNQPQHF
>TRBV7-3|TRBJ1-2|TRBD1|-
TGTGCCAGCAGCTTGACCCCCCGGGACAGGGGAGGCGGCTACACCTTC
CASSLTPRDRGGGYTF
>TRBV5-1|TRBJ2-1|TRBD2|-
TGCGCCAGCGTGGCCCTAGCGGGGAGCAACAATGAGCAGTTCTTC
CASVALAGSNNEQFF
>TRBV9|TRBJ2-3|TRBD1|-
TGTGCCAGCAGCGTAGGGGGACAGGGGGCAGTAGATACGCAGTATTTT
CASSVGGQGAVDTQYF
>TRBV9|TRBJ2-6|-|-
TGTGCCAGCAGTCGCGGGATGAGCTCTGGGGCCAACGTCCTGACTTTC
CASSRGMSSGANVLTF
>TRBV11-2|TRBJ2-1|TRBD2|-
TGTGCCAGCAGCGCGCGGGAGCGGACCTACAATGAGCAGTTCTTC
CASSARERTYNEQFF
>TRBV5-6|TRBJ2-1|TRBD2|-
TGTGCCAGCAGCGCCATTTTAGCGGGAGTCTACAATGAGCAGTTCTTC
CASSAILAGVYNEQFF
>TRBV5-1|TRBJ1-2|-|once
TGCGCCAGCAGCTTGGATGCAGGCTATGGCTACACCTTC
CASSLDAGYGYTF
>TRBV7-9|TRBJ2-2|TRBD2|-
TGTGCCAGCAGCTTAGCCCTGACTAGCGGCACGAACACCGGGGAGCTGTTTTTT
CASSLALTSGTNTGELFF
>TRBV7-9|TRBJ2-5|TRBD1|-
TGTGCCAGCAGCGGTGGACAGGGAGAGACCCAGTACTTC
CASSGGQGETQYF
>TRBV28|TRBJ1-1|TRBD1|-
TGTGCCAGCAGTTTAAGTTTTTCCTGGACAGGGGTTAGGACTGAAGCTTTCTTT
CASSLSFSWTGVRTEAFF
>TRBV27|TRBJ1-5|-|-
TGTGCCAGCAGTCTAACTCAGACAGAGCCCCAGCATTTT
CASSLTQTEPQHF
>TRBV28|TRBJ2-3|TRBD2|-
TGTGCCAGCAGTGAAGCGGGGGTTAGCACAGATACGCAGTATTTT
CASSEAGVSTDTQYF
>TRBV7-9|TRBJ2-7|TRBD1|-
TGTGCCAGCAGCTCCACTCGGACAGGGCCAGGCGAGCAGTACTTC
CASSSTRTGPGEQYF
>TRBV9|TRBJ2-7|-|-
TGTGCCAGCAGCCTCACAGGGGGGGAGAGCTACGAGCAGTACTTC
CASSLTGGESYEQYF
>TRBV7-8|TRBJ2-7|-|-
TGTGCCAGCAGCTTAGTTCGTATAGGGACTCGACCCTACGAGCAGTACTTC
CASSLVRIGTRPYEQYF
>TRBV11-2|TRBJ2-1|-|-
TGTGCCAGCAGCGTGTGGGGCAGGGCAAATGAGCAGTTCTTC
CASSVWGRANEQFF
>TRBV10-3|TRBJ1-2|TRBD1|-
TGTGCCATCAGTACAGGGGGGAGCTATGGCTACACCTTC
CAISTGGSYGYTF
>TRBV11-2|TRBJ1-3|-|once
TGTGCCAGCAGCTTATCCCAGGGGACCTCTGGAAACACCATATATTTT
CASSLSQGTSGNTIYF
>TRBV7-9|TRBJ2-3|TRBD2|few
TGTGCCAGCAGCTTAACAACCCTAGCGGGAGGGCCAGATACGCAGTATTTT
CASSLTTLAGGPDTQYF
>TRBV9|TRBJ1-2|-|-
TGTGCCAGCAGCGGGGGGGAAGATGGCTACACCTTC
CASSGGEDGYTF
>TRBV11-2|TRBJ2-7|TRBD1|-
TGTGCCAGCAGCTTATCTCGGACAGGTACCTACGAGCAGTACTTC
CASSLSRTGTYEQYF
>TRBV20-1|TRBJ2-3|-|-
TGCAGTGCTCCGGGGGAAGATACGCAGTATTTT
CSAPGEDTQYF
>TRBV7-2|TRBJ2-1|TRBD2|-
TGTGCCAGCAGCTTGTTCGCTAGCGGGAGTGGGGATGAGCAGTTCTTC
CASSLFASGSGDEQFF
>TRBV5-5|TRBJ1-2|TRBD1|-
TGTGCCAGCAGCCCTACAGGGGGAGATGGCTACACCTTC
CASSPTGGDGYTF
>TRBV11-1|TRBJ1-1|-|-
TGTGCCAGCAGCAGGTCGGGGAACACTGAAGCTTTCTTT
CASSRSGNTEAFF
>TRBV5-5|TRBJ1-2|TRBD1|-
TGTGCCAGCAGTTCTCAGACAGGGCTCTACTCGGTCGGCTACACCTTC
CASSSQTGLYSVGYTF
>TRBV11-3|TRBJ1-1|TRBD1|-
TGTGCCAGCCGTGGGACAGGGAACACTGAAGCTTTCTTT
CASRGTGNTEAFF
>TRBV10-3|TRBJ1-3|TRBD1|-
TGTGCCATCAGTAAGGGGACAGTTGGAAACACCATATATTTT
CAISKGTVGNTIYF